The 7 T cell receptor beta chains in this list originate from one sample, sequenced in a study of early T cells in non-severe SARS-CoV-2 infection. From the 5' RACE reads, TCRdb called clonotypes with MiXCR, one entry per CDR3 protein. The data contain about 84,000 distinct CDR3 sequences, around an eighth of them singletons. What was sequenced was whole blood. The receptors stem from an adult who was a healthcare worker with PCR-confirmed SARS-CoV-2 infection or an uninfected control (not recorded which).

The chain couples TRBV12-3 or TRBV12-4 to TRBJ1-2; unclear D gene. This CDR3 comprises 11 residues. V was pared by 5 bases and J by 5 bases, with 6 bases between. CDR3 loop: CASSIRYGYTF. Written as DNA, the CDR3 is TGTGCCAGCAGTATCAGATATGGCTACACCTTC.

On this clonotype itself: A much bigger clone sits one base away, suggesting this may be a read error. The CDR3 DNA reads TGTGCCAGCAGTGCCTGGACAGGGGTAGACGAGCAGTACTTC. It translates to CASSAWTGVDEQYF. The rearrangement uses TRBV12-3 or TRBV12-4 and TRBJ2-7; 9 bases match TRBD1. The V gene end was trimmed by 5 bases and the J gene end by 5 bases; junction bases not matched to a gene: 7. The CDR3 extends over 14 amino acids.

About this clonotype: This could be a read error, since a much larger clone is one nucleotide away. V is TRBV3-1 and J is TRBJ1-2; D gene ambiguous. Germline loops: CDR1 LGHDT, CDR2 YNNKEL (reference sequence). The CDR3 has 15 residues. The DNA of the CDR3 is TGTGCCAGCAGCCAAGGCCGGGATCCTCGCTATGGCTGCACCTTC. Protein sequence: CASSQGRDPRYGCTF.

CDR3: CASSLGVGYEQYF. The DNA of the CDR3 is TGTGCCAGCAGCTTAGGAGTAGGCTACGAGCAGTACTTC. V gene TRBV7-2 combines with J gene TRBJ2-7, with D uncertain. This CDR3 has 13 amino acids. V was clipped by 1 base and J by 3 bases, with 7 bases between them. Germline V gene lookup returns CDR1 SGHTA and CDR2 FQGNSA. The variable domain in full, completed from reference TRBV7-2 and TRBJ2-7, reads GAGVSQSPSNKVTEKGKDVELRCDPISGHTALYWYRQSLGQGLEFLIYFQGNSAPDKSGLPSDRFSAERTGGSVSTLTIQRTQQEDSAVYLCASSLGVGYEQYFGPGTRLTVT.

The chain recombines TRBV10-3 with TRBJ1-6; TRBD1 matches at 9 bases. In germline, CDR1 is ENHRY, CDR2 SYGVKD. V was clipped by 7 bases and J by 8 bases; unmatched bases: 3. There are 13 residues in the CDR3. The chain's CDR3 is CAIKGQGDSPLHF. Written as DNA, the CDR3 is TGTGCCATCAAGGGACAGGGCGATTCACCCCTCCACTTT.

Concerning this clonotype itself: This may arise from a read error, as a much more abundant clone is one base away. The rearrangement links TRBV20-1 to TRBJ2-3; unclear D gene. The germline gives CDR1 DFQATT, CDR2 SNEGSKA (reference sequence). The CDR3 runs to 14 residues. Here the CDR3 DNA reads TGCAGTGCTTTAGATTCCCTCGGCACAGATACGCAGTGTTTT. Translating it yields CSALDSLGTDTQCF.

A few counts support this clonotype. The chain recombines TRBV30 with TRBJ1-3, with TRBD1 as a possible D gene (6 bases). Trimming shortened V by 0 bases and J by 4 bases, and 19 bases separated the two germline ends. The CDR3 consists of 17 residues. The germline CDR1 and CDR2 sequences are GTSNPN and SVGIG (reference sequence). The CDR3 sequence is CAWSVRSWGAAGNTIYF. The DNA for the CDR3 is TGTGCCTGGAGTGTACGCTCTTGGGGGGCGGCCGGAAACACCATATATTTT. The entire variable domain, with the rest obtained from reference TRBV30 and TRBJ1-3, is as follows: SQTIHQWPATLVQPVGSPLSLECTVEGTSNPNLYWYRQAAGRGLQLLFYSVGIGQISSEVPQNLSASRPQDRQFILSSKKLLLSDSGFYLCAWSVRSWGAAGNTIYFGEGSWLTVV.